This T cell receptor beta chain was identified during a study of cytotoxic CD8 clonotypes in ibrutinib-treated CLL. Method: immunoSEQ multiplex PCR; TCRdb's copy keeps in-frame clones and lacks some. The sample carries roughly 36,000 clones, approximately 70% recorded once. With 4 bases removed from V and 4 bases from J, the gap between germline ends came to 13 bases. Germline CDR1 and CDR2: LNHDA and SQIVND (reference sequence). The CDR3 is made up of 14 amino acids. J is TRBJ1-2 and V is TRBV19; D gene uncertain. This material consisted of PBMCs, taken before ibrutinib treatment. This clonotype originated in a human donor with chronic lymphocytic leukemia. CDR3 nucleotide sequence: TGTGCCAGTAGTACCTGGGGAGATGGCTATGGCTACACCTTC. This encodes CASSTWGDGYGYTF.